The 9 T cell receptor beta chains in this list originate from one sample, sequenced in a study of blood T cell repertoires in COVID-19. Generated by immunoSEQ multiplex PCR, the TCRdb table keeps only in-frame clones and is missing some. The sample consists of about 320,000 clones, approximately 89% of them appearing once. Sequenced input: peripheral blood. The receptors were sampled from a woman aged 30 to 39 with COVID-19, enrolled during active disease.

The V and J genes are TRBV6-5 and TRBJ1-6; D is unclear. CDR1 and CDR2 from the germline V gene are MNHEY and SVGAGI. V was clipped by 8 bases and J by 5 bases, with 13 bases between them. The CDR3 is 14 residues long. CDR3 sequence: CASGPIGDNSPLHF. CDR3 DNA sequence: TGTGCCAGCGGACCAATCGGGGATAATTCACCCCTCCACTTT.

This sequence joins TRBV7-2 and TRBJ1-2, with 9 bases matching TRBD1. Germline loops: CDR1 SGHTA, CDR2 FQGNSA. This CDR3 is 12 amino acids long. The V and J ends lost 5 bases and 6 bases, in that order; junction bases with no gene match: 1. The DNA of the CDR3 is TGTGCCAGCAGCCGACAGGGGGATGGCTACACCTTC. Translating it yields CASSRQGDGYTF.

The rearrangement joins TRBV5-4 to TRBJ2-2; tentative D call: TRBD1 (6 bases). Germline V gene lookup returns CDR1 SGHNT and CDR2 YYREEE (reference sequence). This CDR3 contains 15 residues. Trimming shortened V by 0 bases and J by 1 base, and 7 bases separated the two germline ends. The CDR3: CASSLDRVNTGELFF. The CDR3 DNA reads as TGTGCCAGCAGCTTGGACAGGGTGAACACCGGGGAGCTGTTTTTT.

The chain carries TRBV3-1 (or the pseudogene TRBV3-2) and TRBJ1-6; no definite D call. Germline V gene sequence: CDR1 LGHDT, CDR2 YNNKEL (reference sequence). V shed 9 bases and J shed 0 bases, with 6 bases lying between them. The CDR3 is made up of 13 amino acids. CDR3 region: CASSSSYNSPLHF. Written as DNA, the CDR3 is TGTGCCAGTTCTAGCTCCTATAATTCACCCCTCCACTTT.

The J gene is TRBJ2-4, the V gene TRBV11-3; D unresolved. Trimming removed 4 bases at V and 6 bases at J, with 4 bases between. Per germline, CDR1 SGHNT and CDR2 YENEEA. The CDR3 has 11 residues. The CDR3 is CASSSLNIQYF. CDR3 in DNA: TGTGCCAGCAGCTCACTAAACATTCAGTACTTC. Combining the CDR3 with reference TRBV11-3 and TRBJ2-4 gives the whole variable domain EAGVVQSPRYKIIEKKQPVAFWCNPISGHNTLYWYLQNLGQGPELLIRYENEEAVDDSQLPKDRFSAERLKGVDSTLKIQPAELGDSAVYLCASSSLNIQYFGAGTRLSVL.

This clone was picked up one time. The CDR3 sequence: CASSTSQERNTGELFF. The CDR3 DNA sequence: TGTGCCAGCTCGACCTCCCAGGAAAGGAACACCGGGGAGCTGTTTTTT. The chain uses TRBV18 and TRBJ2-2; D is uncertain. V was clipped by 6 bases and J by 1 base, with 15 bases between them. The CDR3 extends over 16 amino acids. The germline V gene has CDR1 KGHSH and CDR2 LQKENI.

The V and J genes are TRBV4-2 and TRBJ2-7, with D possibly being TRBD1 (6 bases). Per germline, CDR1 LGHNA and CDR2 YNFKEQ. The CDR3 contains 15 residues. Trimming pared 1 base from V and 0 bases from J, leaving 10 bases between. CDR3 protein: CASSQVGANSYEQYF. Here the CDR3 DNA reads TGTGCCAGCAGCCAAGTGGGGGCTAACTCCTACGAGCAGTACTTC.

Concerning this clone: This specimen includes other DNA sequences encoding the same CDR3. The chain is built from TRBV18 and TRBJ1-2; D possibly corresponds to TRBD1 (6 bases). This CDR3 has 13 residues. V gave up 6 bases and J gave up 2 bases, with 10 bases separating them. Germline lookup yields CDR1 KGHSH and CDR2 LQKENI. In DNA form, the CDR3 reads TGTGCCAGCTCGCCCGACAGGAACTATGGCTACACCTTC. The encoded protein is CASSPDRNYGYTF.

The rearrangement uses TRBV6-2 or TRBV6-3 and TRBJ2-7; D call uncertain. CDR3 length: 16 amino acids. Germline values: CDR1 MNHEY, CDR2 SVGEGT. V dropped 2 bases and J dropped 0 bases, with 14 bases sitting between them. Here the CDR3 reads CASSYRLNGGSYEQYF. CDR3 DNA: TGTGCCAGCAGTTACCGGCTGAATGGCGGCTCCTACGAGCAGTACTTC.